This T cell receptor beta chain was sequenced during a study of T cell changes during pregnancy in multiple sclerosis. Here immunoSEQ multiplex PCR was the method, and the copy in TCRdb shows in-frame clones only, minus some. The data hold 60,000 to 70,000 clones, with 91% observed a single time. Trimming cost V 5 bases and J 1 base; bases outside gene matches: 3. This CDR3 spans 15 amino acids. Germline V gives CDR1 LNHDA, CDR2 SQIVND (reference sequence). The sample holds a few counts of this clone. The TCR sequence derives from a female donor in good health, enrolled as a control in a pregnancy study. This chain connects TRBV19 to TRBJ2-1; 9 positions match TRBD1. The specimen comprised peripheral blood, sampled in the third trimester of pregnancy. The CDR3 reads CASSVDRGSYNEQFF. CDR3 nucleotides: TGTGCCAGTAGTGTGGACAGGGGTTCCTACAATGAGCAGTTCTTC.